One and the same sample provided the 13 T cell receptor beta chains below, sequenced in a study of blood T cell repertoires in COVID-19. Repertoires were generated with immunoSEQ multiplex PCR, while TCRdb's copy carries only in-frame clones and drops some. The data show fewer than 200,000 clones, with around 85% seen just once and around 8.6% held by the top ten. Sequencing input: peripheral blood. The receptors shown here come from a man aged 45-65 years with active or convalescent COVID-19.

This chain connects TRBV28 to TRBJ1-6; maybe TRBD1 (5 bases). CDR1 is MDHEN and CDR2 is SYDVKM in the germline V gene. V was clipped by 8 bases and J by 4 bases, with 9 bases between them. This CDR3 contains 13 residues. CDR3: CASVRQYNSPLHF. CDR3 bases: TGTGCCAGCGTGCGACAGTATAATTCACCCCTCCACTTT. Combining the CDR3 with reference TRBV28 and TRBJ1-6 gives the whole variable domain DVKVTQSSRYLVKRTGEKVFLECVQDMDHENMFWYRQDPGLGLRLIYFSYDVKMKEKGDIPEGYSVSREKKERFSLILESASTNQTSMYLCASVRQYNSPLHFGNGTRLTVT.

CDR3 protein: CASSPAVTEAFF. The CDR3 DNA is TGTGCCAGCTCACCGGCAGTGACTGAAGCTTTCTTT. V and J are TRBV18 and TRBJ1-1; D is ambiguous. The V and J ends lost 3 bases and 5 bases respectively, with 7 bases between them. The CDR3 is made up of 12 amino acids. CDR1 KGHSH and CDR2 LQKENI come from the germline V gene.

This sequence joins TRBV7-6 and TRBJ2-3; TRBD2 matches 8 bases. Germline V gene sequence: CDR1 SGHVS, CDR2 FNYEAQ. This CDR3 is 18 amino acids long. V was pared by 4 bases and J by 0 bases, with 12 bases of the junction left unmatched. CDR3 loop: CASSSFPGGPSSTDTQYF. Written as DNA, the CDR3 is TGTGCCAGCAGCTCGTTTCCGGGAGGGCCCTCTAGCACAGATACGCAGTATTTT.

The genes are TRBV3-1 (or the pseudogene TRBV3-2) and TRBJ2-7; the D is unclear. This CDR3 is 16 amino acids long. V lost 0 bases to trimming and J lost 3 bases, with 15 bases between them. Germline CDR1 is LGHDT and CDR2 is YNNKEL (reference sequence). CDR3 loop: CASSQDSYGSLYEQYF. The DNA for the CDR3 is TGTGCCAGCAGCCAAGATTCGTACGGTTCACTCTACGAGCAGTACTTC.

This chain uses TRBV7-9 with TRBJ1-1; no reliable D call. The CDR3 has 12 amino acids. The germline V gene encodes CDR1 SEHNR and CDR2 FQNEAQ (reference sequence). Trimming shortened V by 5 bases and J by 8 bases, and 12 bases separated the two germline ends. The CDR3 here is CASSNSAGEAFF. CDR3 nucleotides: TGTGCCAGCAGCAATAGCGCTGGAGAAGCTTTCTTT.

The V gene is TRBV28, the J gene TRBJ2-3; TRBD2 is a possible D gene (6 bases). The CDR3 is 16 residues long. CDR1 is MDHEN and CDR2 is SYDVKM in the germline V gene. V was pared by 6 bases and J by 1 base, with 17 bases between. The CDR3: CASRPPAGRGTDTQYF. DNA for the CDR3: TGTGCCAGCAGGCCCCCGGCGGGGAGAGGCACAGATACGCAGTATTTT.

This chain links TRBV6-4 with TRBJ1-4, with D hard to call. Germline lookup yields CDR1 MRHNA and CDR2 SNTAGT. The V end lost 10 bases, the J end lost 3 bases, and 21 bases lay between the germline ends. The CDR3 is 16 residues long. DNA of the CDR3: TGTGCCACTAGACTAGGGCACCGGGTCCCTAATGAAAAACTGTTTTTT. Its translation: CATRLGHRVPNEKLFF.

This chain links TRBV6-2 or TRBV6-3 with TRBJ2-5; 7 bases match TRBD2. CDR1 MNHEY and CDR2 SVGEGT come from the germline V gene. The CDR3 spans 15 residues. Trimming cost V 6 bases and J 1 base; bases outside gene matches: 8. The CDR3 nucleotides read TGTGCCAGCAGCTGGAGCGGGGACGTCCAAGAGACCCAGTACTTC. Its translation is CASSWSGDVQETQYF.

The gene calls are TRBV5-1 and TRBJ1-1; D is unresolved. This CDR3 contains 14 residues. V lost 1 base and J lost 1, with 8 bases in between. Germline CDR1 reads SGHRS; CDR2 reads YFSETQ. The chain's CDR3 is CASSLQFSNTEAFF. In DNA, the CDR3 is TGCGCCAGCAGCTTGCAGTTCTCGAACACTGAAGCTTTCTTT.

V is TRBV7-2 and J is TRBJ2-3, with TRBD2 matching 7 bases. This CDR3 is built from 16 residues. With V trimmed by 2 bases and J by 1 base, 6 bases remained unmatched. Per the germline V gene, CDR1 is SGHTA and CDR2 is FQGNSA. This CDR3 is CASSLSSAGRTDTQYF. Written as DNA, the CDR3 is TGTGCCAGCAGCTTATCCTCAGCGGGACGCACAGATACGCAGTATTTT.

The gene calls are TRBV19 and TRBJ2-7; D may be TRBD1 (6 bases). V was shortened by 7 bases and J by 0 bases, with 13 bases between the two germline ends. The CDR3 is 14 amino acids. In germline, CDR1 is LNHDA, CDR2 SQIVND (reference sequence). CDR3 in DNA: TGTGCCAGTAAACGGCAGGGGCACTCCTACGAGCAGTACTTC. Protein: CASKRQGHSYEQYF.

CDR3 residues: CASDWTGGEETQYF. The CDR3 DNA reads as TGTGCCAGCGACTGGACAGGGGGCGAAGAGACCCAGTACTTC. The chain combines TRBV6-5 with TRBJ2-5; TRBD1 aligns across 11 bases. The CDR3 contains 14 residues. Germline V gene lookup returns CDR1 MNHEY and CDR2 SVGAGI. With V trimmed by 8 bases and J by 3 bases, 5 bases remained unmatched.

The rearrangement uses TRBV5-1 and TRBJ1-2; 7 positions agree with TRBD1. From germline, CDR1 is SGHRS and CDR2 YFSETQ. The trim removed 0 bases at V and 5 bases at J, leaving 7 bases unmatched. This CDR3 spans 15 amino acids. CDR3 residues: CASSLGQGEGYGYTF. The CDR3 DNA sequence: TGCGCCAGCAGCTTGGGACAGGGTGAGGGGTATGGCTACACCTTC.